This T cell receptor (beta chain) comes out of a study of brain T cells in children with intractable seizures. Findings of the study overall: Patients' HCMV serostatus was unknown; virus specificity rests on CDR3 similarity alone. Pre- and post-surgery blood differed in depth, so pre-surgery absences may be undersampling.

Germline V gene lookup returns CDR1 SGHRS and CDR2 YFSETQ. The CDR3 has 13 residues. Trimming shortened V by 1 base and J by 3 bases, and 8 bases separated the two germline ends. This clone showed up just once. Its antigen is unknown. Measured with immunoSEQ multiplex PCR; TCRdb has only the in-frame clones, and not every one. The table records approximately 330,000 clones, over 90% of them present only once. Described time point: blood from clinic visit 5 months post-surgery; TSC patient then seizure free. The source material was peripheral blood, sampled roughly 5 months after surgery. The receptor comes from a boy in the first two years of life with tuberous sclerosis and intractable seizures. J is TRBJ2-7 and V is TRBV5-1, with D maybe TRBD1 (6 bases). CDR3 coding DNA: TGCGCCAGCAGCTTGACAGGGTACTACGAGCAGTACTTC. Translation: CASSLTGYYEQYF.